These 22 T cell receptor beta chains came from one sample sequenced in a study of cytomegalovirus exposure and HLA in healthy donors. Measured with immunoSEQ multiplex PCR; TCRdb has only the in-frame clones, and not every one. The data contain about 400,000 clones, roughly 85% of them seen just once; the ten biggest clones take up roughly 0.8%. The sequenced sample consisted of PBMCs. These receptors were obtained from a woman under 30 in good health and CMV-seronegative.

This rearrangement joins TRBV2 to TRBJ1-2; 7 nucleotides agree with TRBD1. Trimming removed 3 bases from V and 6 bases from J; junction bases left unmatched: 10. The CDR3 contains 15 residues. From germline, CDR1 is SNHLY and CDR2 FYNNEI. The CDR3: CASSEPLAGGNGYTF. Written as DNA, the CDR3 is TGTGCCAGCAGTGAGCCCCTAGCAGGGGGGAATGGCTACACCTTC.

This clone has a handful of counts. V gene TRBV4-1 combines with J gene TRBJ1-4; no reliable D call. Germline CDR1 MGHRA, CDR2 YSYEKL. The CDR3 loop spans 13 amino acids. The V gene lost 3 bases and the J gene lost 12 bases, with 14 bases spanning the gap. The chain's CDR3 is CASSHAGRRELFF. The CDR3 DNA reads as TGCGCCAGCAGCCATGCGGGTCGCCGAGAACTGTTTTTT.

This chain links TRBV5-1 with TRBJ2-1; D possibly corresponds to TRBD2 (6 bases). Per the germline V gene, CDR1 is SGHRS and CDR2 is YFSETQ. The CDR3 totals 15 residues. V was trimmed by 10 bases and J by 6 bases, leaving 23 bases between them. In nucleotides, the CDR3 is TGCGCCTCCCAAGGGAGGCAGGGAAAATCCAATGAGCAGTTCTTC. Amino acid sequence: CASQGRQGKSNEQFF.

This clone came up a few times. J is TRBJ2-7 and V is TRBV4-1; 7 bases are shared with TRBD2. This CDR3 has 15 amino acids. V lost 3 bases and J lost 2; bases outside the gene matches: 7. Germline lookup yields CDR1 MGHRA and CDR2 YSYEKL. CDR3 nucleotides: TGCGCCAGCAGCCACTCTAGCGGACCCCCCTACGAGCAGTACTTC. This encodes CASSHSSGPPYEQYF.

This rearrangement joins TRBV6-1 to TRBJ1-2; D may be TRBD1 (5 bases). V was trimmed by 4 bases and J by 7 bases, leaving 19 bases between them. The CDR3 contains 15 residues. Germline V lookup: CDR1 MNHNS, CDR2 SASEGT. CDR3 region: CASSGSGLFKSGYTF. The CDR3 nucleotides read TGTGCCAGCAGTGGGTCAGGGCTCTTCAAGAGTGGCTACACCTTC.

The chain carries TRBV5-4 and TRBJ2-1; possibly TRBD2 for D (6 bases). This CDR3 is built from 18 residues. Germline V gives CDR1 SGHNT, CDR2 YYREEE (reference sequence). The V end was cut by 2 bases, the J end by 3 bases, with 21 bases between. The CDR3 DNA sequence: TGTGCCAGCAGCTTTGGACCTGGGTCGGGGGAATACTACAATGAGCAGTTCTTC. Protein: CASSFGPGSGEYYNEQFF.

V gene TRBV4-1 combines with J gene TRBJ2-1, with TRBD2 as a possible D gene (6 bases). Germline loops: CDR1 MGHRA, CDR2 YSYEKL. Deletions cut 1 base from V and 3 bases from J, with 13 bases between. The CDR3 is 16 residues long. The CDR3 loop reads CASSQVGGVGYNEQFF. CDR3 nucleotides: TGCGCCAGCAGCCAAGTGGGGGGAGTCGGCTACAATGAGCAGTTCTTC.

This clone was picked up a small number of times. This chain uses TRBV30 with TRBJ2-7; 7 nucleotides line up with TRBD2. This CDR3 is 14 amino acids long. J was trimmed by 2 bases and V by 4 bases; bases with no gene match: 8. Germline values: CDR1 GTSNPN, CDR2 SVGIG (reference sequence). The CDR3 nucleotides read TGTGCCTGGAACTCCGGGACTACCACCTACGAGCAGTACTTC. Protein sequence: CAWNSGTTTYEQYF.

This clone is a singleton in its sample. V and J are TRBV28 and TRBJ1-5; a weak D match, TRBD1 (6 bases). This CDR3 has 14 residues. Germline assignment: CDR1 MDHEN and CDR2 SYDVKM. The germline V and J ends were trimmed by 6 bases and 3 bases, with 12 bases remaining between them. CDR3 residues: CASRSDRYNQPQHF. CDR3 nucleotides: TGTGCCAGCAGGTCTGACAGGTACAATCAGCCCCAGCATTTT. Full variable domain (missing parts from reference TRBV28 and TRBJ1-5): DVKVTQSSRYLVKRTGEKVFLECVQDMDHENMFWYRQDPGLGLRLIYFSYDVKMKEKGDIPEGYSVSREKKERFSLILESASTNQTSMYLCASRSDRYNQPQHFGDGTRLSIL.

The V call is TRBV19, the J call TRBJ1-1, with TRBD1 as a possible D gene (5 bases). The CDR3 sequence is 15 residues long. Germline CDR1 and CDR2: LNHDA and SQIVND (reference sequence). V dropped 5 bases and J dropped 3 bases, with 16 bases sitting between them. CDR3 loop: CASSPYRLGDTEAFF. The CDR3 DNA sequence: TGTGCCAGTAGTCCTTATAGGCTAGGGGACACTGAAGCTTTCTTT. The entire variable domain, with the rest obtained from reference TRBV19 and TRBJ1-1, is as follows: DGGITQSPKYLFRKEGQNVTLSCEQNLNHDAMYWYRQDPGQGLRLIYYSQIVNDFQKGDIAEGYSVSREKKESFPLTVTSAQKNPTAFYLCASSPYRLGDTEAFFGQGTRLTVV.

This chain uses TRBV27 with TRBJ2-1; no firm D call. The CDR3 is 14 residues long. In germline, CDR1 is MNHEY, CDR2 SMNVEV (reference sequence). V lost 7 bases to trimming and J lost 3 bases, with 13 bases between them. The CDR3 DNA reads TGTGCCAGCAAGGTGGCGCGGAACTACAATGAGCAGTTCTTC. Translated: CASKVARNYNEQFF.

The V gene is TRBV6-1, the J gene TRBJ2-7, with 7 bases fitting TRBD1. Germline trimming cut 7 bases from V and 3 bases from J; bases unmatched to any gene: 9. Looked up from germline, CDR1 is MNHNS and CDR2 is SASEGT. CDR3 length: 14 residues. CDR3 coding DNA: TGTGCCAGCACGACAGGGCCTACTTTCTACGAGCAGTACTTC. Its translation is CASTTGPTFYEQYF.

As for this clone: The sample contains more than one DNA sequence encoding this CDR3. The chain joins TRBV27 to TRBJ2-1; 9 bases align to TRBD2. The CDR3 loop spans 15 amino acids. The junction had 2 bases not matched to a gene; V was cut back by 5 bases and J by 0 bases. Looked up from germline, CDR1 is MNHEY and CDR2 is SMNVEV (reference sequence). The CDR3 DNA is TGTGCCAGCAGTGTGACTAGCGGCTCCTACAATGAGCAGTTCTTC. The encoded protein is CASSVTSGSYNEQFF.

J is TRBJ2-2 and V is TRBV14, with 12 bases identical to TRBD2. Unmatched junction bases numbered 8, after V lost 4 bases and J lost 8 bases. From germline, CDR1 is SGHDN and CDR2 FVKESK. CDR3 size: 16 residues. CDR3 nucleotides: TGTGCCAGCAGCCTGACTAGCGGGAGTCGAGGGGGGGAGCTGTTTTTT. Encoded protein: CASSLTSGSRGGELFF. Full variable domain (outside the CDR3, taken from reference TRBV14 and TRBJ2-2): EAGVTQFPSHSVIEKGQTVTLRCDPISGHDNLYWYRRVMGKEIKFLLHFVKESKQDESGMPNNRFLAERTGGTYSTLKVQPAELEDSGVYFCASSLTSGSRGGELFFGEGSRLTVL.

The V call is TRBV11-2, the J call TRBJ2-7, with 7 nucleotides matching TRBD1. Germline lookup yields CDR1 SGHAT and CDR2 FQNNGV. V shed 0 bases, J shed 3 bases, and the junction held 5 bases outside the gene matches. The CDR3 is 15 residues long. This CDR3 reads CASSLDRGTYYEQYF. CDR3 nucleotides: TGTGCCAGCAGCTTAGACAGGGGGACCTACTACGAGCAGTACTTC. Full variable domain (remainder filled in from reference TRBV11-2 and TRBJ2-7): EAGVAQSPRYKIIEKRQSVAFWCNPISGHATLYWYQQILGQGPKLLIQFQNNGVVDDSQLPKDRFSAERLKGVDSTLKIQPAKLEDSAVYLCASSLDRGTYYEQYFGPGTRLTVT.

The V and J genes are TRBV27 and TRBJ2-1, with D possibly being TRBD2 (7 bases). The V end lost 5 bases, the J end lost 4 bases, and 9 bases lay between the germline ends. This CDR3 has 13 residues. Germline V gene data show CDR1 as MNHEY and CDR2 as SMNVEV (reference sequence). CDR3 coding DNA: TGTGCCAGCAGTAGGGGGGGGTACAATGAGCAGTTCTTC. Protein sequence: CASSRGGYNEQFF.

The chain is built from TRBV6-1 and TRBJ2-2, with 7 bases lining up with TRBD2. The V and J ends lost 2 bases and 0 bases, in that order; junction bases with no gene match: 3. Germline assignment: CDR1 MNHNS and CDR2 SASEGT. The CDR3 spans 16 residues. CDR3 in DNA: TGTGCCAGCAGTGAACCTCTAGCGGCGAACACCGGGGAGCTGTTTTTT. Translation: CASSEPLAANTGELFF.

The chain uses TRBV2 and TRBJ1-1; D gene ambiguous. Germline CDR1 and CDR2: SNHLY and FYNNEI. The V end was cut by 7 bases, the J end by 5 bases, with 17 bases between. The CDR3 length is 14 residues. CDR3: CASNGRQILTEAFF. In nucleotides, the CDR3 is TGTGCCAGCAATGGGAGACAAATATTGACTGAAGCTTTCTTT.

This chain connects TRBV6-1 to TRBJ1-4; D uncertain. The germline gives CDR1 MNHNS, CDR2 SASEGT. The V and J ends lost 7 bases and 6 bases respectively, with 15 bases between them. This CDR3 region has 14 residues. The CDR3 nucleotides are TGTGCCAGCACTGGAGGGTTTATGGATGAAAAACTGTTTTTT. This encodes CASTGGFMDEKLFF.

The chain carries TRBV29-1 and TRBJ2-3; 9 nucleotides match TRBD2. CDR1 is SQVTM, CDR2 ANQGSEA, per germline. The CDR3 sequence is 14 residues long. V trimming: 1 base; J trimming: 6 bases; junction bases outside the gene matches: 5. The CDR3: CSVEVSGRSDTQYF. The CDR3 DNA follows: TGCAGCGTTGAAGTGAGCGGGAGGTCGGATACGCAGTATTTT.

This chain links TRBV28 with TRBJ2-3, with a possible D match to TRBD1 (6 bases). Trimming removed 3 bases from V and 5 bases from J, with 15 bases in between. The CDR3 is made up of 15 amino acids. Germline V CDR1 and CDR2: MDHEN, SYDVKM. The CDR3 loop is CASSLGALGKDTQYF. The CDR3, as DNA: TGTGCCAGCAGTTTGGGGGCCTTAGGGAAAGATACGCAGTATTTT.

The chain employs TRBV19 and TRBJ1-1; weak D call: TRBD1 (5 bases). V was clipped by 4 bases and J by 1 base, with 7 bases between them. The CDR3 length is 13 residues. The germline V gene has CDR1 LNHDA and CDR2 SQIVND (reference sequence). In DNA, the CDR3 is TGTGCCAGTAGTAGACAGACGAACACTGAAGCTTTCTTT. Translating it yields CASSRQTNTEAFF.